Listed here are 17 T cell receptor beta chains from one sample, sequenced in a study of CD8 T cells in Susac syndrome. cDNA came from around 0.54 to 1 ug RNA primed by random hexamers. TCRdb reprocessed the immunoSEQ multiplex PCR reads via MiXCR and lists one record per CDR3 protein. This sample carries about 190,000 distinct CDR3 sequences, approximately 95% of them seen once, and the ten largest clones take more than 0.08%. The sequenced sample was CD4+ T cells from PBMCs. These receptors were collected from a human donor with Susac syndrome.

The chain is built from TRBV7-9 and TRBJ1-1; 8 bases are shared with TRBD1. The CDR3 is 13 amino acids. Unmatched junction bases numbered 9, after V lost 5 bases and J lost 10 bases. Germline-derived CDR1 and CDR2 are SEHNR and FQNEAQ (reference sequence). CDR3 loop: CASSDMPQGAAFF. DNA for the CDR3: TGTGCCAGCAGCGACATGCCCCAGGGGGCAGCTTTCTTT.

The V gene is TRBV6-1, the J gene TRBJ2-1; the D gene is possibly TRBD2 (6 bases). V shed 3 bases and J shed 6 bases, with 24 bases lying between them. The germline V gene has CDR1 MNHNS and CDR2 SASEGT. The CDR3 is 18 amino acids. This chain's CDR3 is CASSEGGGLSVFGNEQFF. DNA for the CDR3: TGTGCCAGCAGTGAGGGGGGTGGGCTAAGCGTTTTCGGCAATGAGCAGTTCTTC.

J is TRBJ1-6 and V is TRBV6-5; D remains unclear. Trimming took off 7 bases at V and 9 bases at J, with 4 bases between the two ends. Looked up from germline, CDR1 is MNHEY and CDR2 is SVGAGI. This CDR3 contains 10 residues. CDR3 sequence reads: CASIFSPLHF. The CDR3 DNA follows: TGTGCCAGCATATTTTCACCCCTCCACTTT.

The chain carries TRBV5-1 and TRBJ2-1; 7 positions agree with TRBD2. This CDR3 comprises 15 residues. Germline-derived CDR1 and CDR2 are SGHRS and YFSETQ. Losses at the gene ends were 2 bases for V and 7 bases for J; bases not matched to a gene: 9. The CDR3 coding sequence is TGCGCCAGCAGCTTACTAGTGGCGGGGGTGAATGAGCAGTTCTTC. This gives the protein CASSLLVAGVNEQFF.

The V call is TRBV3-1, the J call TRBJ2-7; 10 nucleotides align to TRBD1. J gave up 4 bases and V 1 base, and 7 bases lay outside the gene matches. The CDR3 runs 16 residues. CDR1 LGHDT and CDR2 YNNKEL come from the germline V gene (reference sequence). CDR3 nucleotides: TGTGCCAGCAGCCAAGGAGACAGGGGGCGAGGGTACGAGCAGTACTTC. It codes for CASSQGDRGRGYEQYF.

J is TRBJ2-1 and V is TRBV6-5; TRBD2 is a possible D gene (6 bases). The V end lost 0 bases, the J end lost 6 bases, and 15 bases lay between the germline ends. In germline, CDR1 is MNHEY, CDR2 SVGAGI. The CDR3 is 16 residues long. CDR3 in DNA: TGTGCCAGCAGTTACTCGCCCGATACTAGCTCCAATGAGCAGTTCTTC. This sequence encodes CASSYSPDTSSNEQFF.

The chain has TRBV30 and TRBJ2-2; D uncertain. This CDR3 contains 11 residues. Germline lookup yields CDR1 GTSNPN and CDR2 SVGIG (reference sequence). V was pared by 6 bases and J by 6 bases, with 8 bases between. The CDR3 nucleotides read TGTGCCTGCAAGGGCTCCGGGGAGCTGTTTTTT. Translated, it gives CACKGSGELFF.

The rearrangement links TRBV18 to TRBJ1-2, with 8 bases fitting TRBD1. Looked up from germline, CDR1 is KGHSH and CDR2 is LQKENI. This CDR3 has 14 amino acids. J was trimmed by 6 bases and V by 2 bases; bases with no gene match: 5. The CDR3, as DNA: TGTGCCAGCTCACCAGGGGCAGGGGGCGATGGCTACACCTTC. Its protein is CASSPGAGGDGYTF. Full variable domain (rest looked up from reference TRBV18 and TRBJ1-2): NAGVMQNPRHLVRRRGQEARLRCSPMKGHSHVYWYRQLPEEGLKFMVYLQKENIIDESGMPKERFSAEFPKEGPSILRIQQVVRGDSAAYFCASSPGAGGDGYTFGSGTRLTVV.

V is TRBV5-1 and J is TRBJ2-2; no clear D. V was clipped by 0 bases and J by 2 bases, with 8 bases between them. Germline V gene sequence: CDR1 SGHRS, CDR2 YFSETQ. The CDR3 consists of 15 residues. DNA for the CDR3: TGCGCCAGCAGCTTGGACGGTGTCAACACCGGGGAGCTGTTTTTT. It specifies CASSLDGVNTGELFF. The full variable domain, completed using reference TRBV5-1 and TRBJ2-2, is KAGVTQTPRYLIKTRGQQVTLSCSPISGHRSVSWYQQTPGQGLQFLFEYFSETQRNKGNFPGRFSGRQFSNSRSEMNVSTLELGDSALYLCASSLDGVNTGELFFGEGSRLTVL.

V gene TRBV4-2 combines with J gene TRBJ2-2; 8 positions match TRBD2. Germline values: CDR1 LGHNA, CDR2 YNFKEQ. This CDR3 comprises 17 residues. V lost 2 bases to trimming and J lost 0 bases; unmatched junction nucleotides: 5. CDR3 in amino acids: CASSQPPGLANTGELFF. Written as DNA, the CDR3 is TGTGCCAGCAGCCAACCCCCGGGACTAGCGAACACCGGGGAGCTGTTTTTT.

The chain recombines TRBV3-1 with TRBJ2-3, with D perhaps matching TRBD1 (5 bases). CDR3 length: 18 residues. Germline assignment: CDR1 LGHDT and CDR2 YNNKEL (reference sequence). V dropped 0 bases and J dropped 3 bases, with 19 bases sitting between them. This chain's CDR3 is CASSQESPIGHGTDTQYF. The CDR3 nucleotides read TGTGCCAGCAGCCAAGAAAGCCCAATCGGACACGGTACAGATACGCAGTATTTT.

Of note for this clonotype: A read error may account for a junction end that differs from germline. This chain joins TRBV6-4 and TRBJ1-2; TRBD1 is a possible D gene (5 bases). Germline V gene data show CDR1 as MRHNA and CDR2 as SNTAGT. The CDR3 runs to 17 residues. This CDR3 reads CASSEPSQMGDLYAYTF. In DNA form, the CDR3 reads TGTGCCAGCAGTGAGCCCTCTCAGATGGGGGACCTTTATGCCTACACCTTC.

The chain joins TRBV29-1 to TRBJ2-7; the match to TRBD1 covers 9 bases. This CDR3 contains 14 residues. J lost 6 bases, V lost 6 bases, and 12 bases had no gene match. Germline loops: CDR1 SQVTM, CDR2 ANQGSEA. CDR3 in DNA: TGCAGCGTCGTATCGGGGACAGGGACTTCCGAGCAGTACTTC. It translates to CSVVSGTGTSEQYF.

The chain joins TRBV4-3 to TRBJ2-1; the D is unclear. In germline, CDR1 is LGHNA, CDR2 YSLEER. The V gene lost 0 bases and the J gene lost 12 bases, with 15 bases spanning the gap. The CDR3 runs to 14 residues. The CDR3 region has the DNA TGCGCCAGCAGCCAAGATGACGCCACAAACGGGCAGTTCTTC. It codes for CASSQDDATNGQFF.

In this sample, this clonotype turned up once. The rearrangement joins TRBV6-5 to TRBJ2-1, with 9 bases that match TRBD2. Germline-derived CDR1 and CDR2 are MNHEY and SVGAGI. This CDR3 is 15 amino acids long. J lost 2 bases, V lost 6 bases, and 5 bases had no gene match. CDR3 region: CASSPGTSPYNEQFF. CDR3 DNA sequence: TGTGCCAGCAGCCCCGGGACTAGCCCCTACAATGAGCAGTTCTTC.

This sequence joins TRBV27 and TRBJ2-7, with 9 bases that match TRBD2. V was clipped by 4 bases and J by 2 bases; unmatched bases: 3. The germline V gene has CDR1 MNHEY and CDR2 SMNVEV (reference sequence). CDR3 size: 14 residues. In DNA form, the CDR3 reads TGTGCCAGCAGTTCGCGGGGGGGCCCCTACGAGCAGTACTTC. This encodes CASSSRGGPYEQYF.

This clonotype is a singleton in its sample. The chain carries TRBV2 and TRBJ2-7; the D is unclear. Trimming shortened V by 6 bases and J by 3 bases, and 6 bases separated the two germline ends. CDR1 and CDR2 from the germline V gene are SNHLY and FYNNEI. The CDR3 covers 11 residues. CDR3 region: CASRYHYEQYF. Written as DNA, the CDR3 is TGTGCCAGCAGATACCACTACGAGCAGTACTTC. Looking up the rest from reference TRBV2 and TRBJ2-7 gives the full variable domain: EPEVTQTPSHQVTQMGQEVILRCVPISNHLYFYWYRQILGQKVEFLVSFYNNEISEKSEIFDDQFSVERPDGSNFTLKIRSTKLEDSAMYFCASRYHYEQYFGPGTRLTVT.